Listed below are T cell receptor beta chains from one sample, sequenced in a study of patients and donors after allogeneic stem cell transplantation. MiXCR, run by TCRdb on the RT-PCR reads, gives a single entry per CDR3 protein. The data hold roughly 940,000 distinct CDR3 sequences, with more than 15% observed a single time. The sample taken for sequencing was blood, either unsorted or a sorted T cell fraction (not recorded which). The receptors stem from a human donor who was either an allogeneic HSCT recipient or a stem cell or donor lymphocyte infusion donor (not recorded which). It is not recorded whose cells these are; they may come from a transplant donor. Both conserved end residues are part of each CDR3. A D gene is named only where the DNA matches it firmly. Size is stated for part of the rows, as once, few or many counts, or as a class when the clone is expanded.

J gene	D gene	V gene	clone size	CDR3 DNA	CDR3 protein
TRBJ2-2	TRBD2	TRBV6-5	-	TGTGCCAGCAGTTCGGGAGGGCCGCGCACCGGGGAGCTGTTTTTT	CASSSGGPRTGELFF
TRBJ2-3	TRBD2	TRBV30	few	TGTGCCTGTGCGGGGGCAGATACGCAGTATTTT	CACAGADTQYF
TRBJ1-1	-	TRBV9	-	TGTGCCAGCAGCCTCCCGACGCTGGGGCTGAACACTGAAGCTTTCTTT	CASSLPTLGLNTEAFF
TRBJ2-7	-	TRBV6-1	few	TGTGCCAGCACGGCCGGCAGCTCCTACGAGCAGTACTTC	CASTAGSSYEQYF
TRBJ2-7	TRBD1	TRBV7-3	-	TGTGCCAGCAGCTTACAGTTTGGACAGGCCTACGAGCAGTACTTC	CASSLQFGQAYEQYF
TRBJ1-5	-	TRBV5-1	-	TGCGCCAGCAGCTTGGAGGGAGGCCTCAATCAGCCCCAGCATTTT	CASSLEGGLNQPQHF
TRBJ1-2	-	TRBV2	-	TGTGCCAGCAGGCTCGAACAGGGATTATATGGCTACACCTTC	CASRLEQGLYGYTF
TRBJ2-3	-	TRBV20-1	-	TGCAGTGCTAGAGATAACCGGGACATCGGGGGAGATACGCAGTATTTT	CSARDNRDIGGDTQYF
TRBJ2-7	TRBD2	TRBV7-6	few	TGTGCCAGCAGCTCATCTCCTAGCGGGAACTTTCCCTACGAGCAGTACTTC	CASSSSPSGNFPYEQYF
TRBJ2-1	TRBD2	TRBV5-6	-	TGTGCCAGCAGAGTGGATAGCGGGACCGTGGGGGTTTACAATGAGCAGTTCTTC	CASRVDSGTVGVYNEQFF
TRBJ2-1	TRBD2	TRBV7-2	-	TGTGCCAGCAGTTATAGCGGGAGATGGGATGAGCAGTTCTTC	CASSYSGRWDEQFF